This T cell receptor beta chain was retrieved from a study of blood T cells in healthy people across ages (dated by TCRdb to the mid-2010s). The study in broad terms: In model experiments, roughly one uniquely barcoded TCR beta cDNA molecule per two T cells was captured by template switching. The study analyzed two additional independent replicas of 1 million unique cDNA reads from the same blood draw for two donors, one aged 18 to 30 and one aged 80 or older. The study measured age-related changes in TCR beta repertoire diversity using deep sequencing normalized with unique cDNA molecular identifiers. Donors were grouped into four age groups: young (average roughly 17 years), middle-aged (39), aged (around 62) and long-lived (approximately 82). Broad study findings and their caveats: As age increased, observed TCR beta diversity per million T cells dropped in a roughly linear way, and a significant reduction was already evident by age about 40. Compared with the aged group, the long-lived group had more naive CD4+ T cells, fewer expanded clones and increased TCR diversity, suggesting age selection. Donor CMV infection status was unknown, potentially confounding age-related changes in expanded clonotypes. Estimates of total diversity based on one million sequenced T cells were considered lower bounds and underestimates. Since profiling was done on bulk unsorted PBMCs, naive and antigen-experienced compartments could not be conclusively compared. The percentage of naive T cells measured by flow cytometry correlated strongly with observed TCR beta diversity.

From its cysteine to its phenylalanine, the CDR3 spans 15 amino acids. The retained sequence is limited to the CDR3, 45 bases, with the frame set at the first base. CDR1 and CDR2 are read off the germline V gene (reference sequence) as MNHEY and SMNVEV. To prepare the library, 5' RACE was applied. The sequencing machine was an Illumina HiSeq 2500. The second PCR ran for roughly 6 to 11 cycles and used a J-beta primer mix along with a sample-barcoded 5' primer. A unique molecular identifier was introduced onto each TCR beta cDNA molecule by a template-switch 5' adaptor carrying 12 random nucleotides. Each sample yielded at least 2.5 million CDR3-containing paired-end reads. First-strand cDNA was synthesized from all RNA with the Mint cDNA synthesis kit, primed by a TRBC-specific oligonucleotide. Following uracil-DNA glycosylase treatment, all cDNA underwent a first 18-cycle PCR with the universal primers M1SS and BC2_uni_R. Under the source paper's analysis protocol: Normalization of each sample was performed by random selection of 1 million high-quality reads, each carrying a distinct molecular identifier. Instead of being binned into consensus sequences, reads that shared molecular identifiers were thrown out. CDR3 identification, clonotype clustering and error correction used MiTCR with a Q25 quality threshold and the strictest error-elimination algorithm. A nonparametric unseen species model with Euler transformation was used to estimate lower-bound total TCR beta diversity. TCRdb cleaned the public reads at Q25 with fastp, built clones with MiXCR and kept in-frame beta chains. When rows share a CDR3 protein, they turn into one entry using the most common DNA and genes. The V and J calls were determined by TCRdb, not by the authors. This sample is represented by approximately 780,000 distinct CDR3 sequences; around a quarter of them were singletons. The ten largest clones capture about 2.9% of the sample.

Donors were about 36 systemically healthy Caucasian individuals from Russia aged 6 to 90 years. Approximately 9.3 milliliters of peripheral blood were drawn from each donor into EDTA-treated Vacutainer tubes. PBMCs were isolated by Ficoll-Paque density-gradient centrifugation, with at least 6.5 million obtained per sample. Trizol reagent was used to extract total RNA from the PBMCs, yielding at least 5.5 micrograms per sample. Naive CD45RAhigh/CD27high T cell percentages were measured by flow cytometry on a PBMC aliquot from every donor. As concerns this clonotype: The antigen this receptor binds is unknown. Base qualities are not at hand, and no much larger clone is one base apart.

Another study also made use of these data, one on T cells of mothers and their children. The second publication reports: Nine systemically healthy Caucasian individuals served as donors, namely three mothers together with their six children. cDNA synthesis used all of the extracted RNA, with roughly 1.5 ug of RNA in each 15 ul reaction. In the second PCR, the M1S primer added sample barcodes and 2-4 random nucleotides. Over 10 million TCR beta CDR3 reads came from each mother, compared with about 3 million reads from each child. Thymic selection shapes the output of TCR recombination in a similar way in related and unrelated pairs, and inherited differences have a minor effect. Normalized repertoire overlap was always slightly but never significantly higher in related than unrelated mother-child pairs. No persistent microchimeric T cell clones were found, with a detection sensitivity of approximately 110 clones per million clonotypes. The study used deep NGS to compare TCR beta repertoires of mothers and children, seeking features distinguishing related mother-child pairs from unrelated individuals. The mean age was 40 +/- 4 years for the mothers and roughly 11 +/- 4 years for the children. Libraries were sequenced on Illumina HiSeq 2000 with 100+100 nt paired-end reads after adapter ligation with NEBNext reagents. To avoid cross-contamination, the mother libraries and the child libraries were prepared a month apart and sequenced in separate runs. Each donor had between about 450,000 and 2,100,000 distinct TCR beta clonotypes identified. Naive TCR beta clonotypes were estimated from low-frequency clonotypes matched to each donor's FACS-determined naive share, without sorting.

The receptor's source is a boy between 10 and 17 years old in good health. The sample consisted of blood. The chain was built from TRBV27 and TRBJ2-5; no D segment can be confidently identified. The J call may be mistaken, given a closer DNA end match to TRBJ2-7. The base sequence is TGTGCCAGCAGGGTTAGGTGGACCAGCTCCTACGAGCAGTACTTC. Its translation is CASRVRWTSSYEQYF.